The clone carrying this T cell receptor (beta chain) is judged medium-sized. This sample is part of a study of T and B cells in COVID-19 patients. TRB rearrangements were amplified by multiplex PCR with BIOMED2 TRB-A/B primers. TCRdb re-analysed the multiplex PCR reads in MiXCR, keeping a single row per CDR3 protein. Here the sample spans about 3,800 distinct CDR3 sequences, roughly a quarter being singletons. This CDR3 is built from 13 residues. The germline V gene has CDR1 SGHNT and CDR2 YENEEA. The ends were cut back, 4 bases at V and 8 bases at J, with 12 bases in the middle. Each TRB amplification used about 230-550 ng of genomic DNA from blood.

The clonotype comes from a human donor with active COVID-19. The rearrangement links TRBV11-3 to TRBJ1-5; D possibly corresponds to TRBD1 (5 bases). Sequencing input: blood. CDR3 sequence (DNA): TGTGCCAGCAGCTGGAGGCCGGGGGAGCCCCAGCATTTT. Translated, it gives CASSWRPGEPQHF.